The 17 T cell receptor beta chains below were found in one sample sequenced in a study of T-cell reconstitution after alpha-beta-depleted transplantation in children. During its preparation, the TCRbeta library received unique molecular identifiers. Each CDR3 protein is one row after TCRdb ran MiXCR on the PCR reads. The sample carries approximately 800,000 distinct CDR3 sequences, about 16% recorded once. Sequencing was performed on PBMCs, mostly from graft donor cells, taken 360 days after TCRalphabeta/CD19-depleted stem cell transplant. The receptors were gathered from a male patient aged 10 to 17 who had a stem cell transplant for acute lymphoblastic leukemia, so the T cells may come from the graft donor.

This sequence joins TRBV11-1 and TRBJ2-3; 10 bases are shared with TRBD1. Looked up from germline, CDR1 is SGHAT and CDR2 is FQDESV (reference sequence). The junction had 17 bases not matched to a gene; V was cut back by 5 bases and J by 3 bases. This CDR3 contains 19 residues. The CDR3 region is CASSRGGTGAILVTDTQYF. Written as DNA, the CDR3 is TGTGCCAGCAGCCGGGGGGGGACAGGGGCCATACTTGTGACAGATACGCAGTATTTT.

Only a few counts were recorded for this clonotype. The gene calls are TRBV7-3 and TRBJ2-1; 14 bases line up with TRBD2. CDR1 SGHTA and CDR2 FQGTGA come from the germline V gene. Trimming at V came to 5 bases and at J to 10 bases, leaving 13 bases not matched to a gene. This CDR3 spans 17 amino acids. CDR3 sequence: CASSLLGLAGVPNEQFF. CDR3 bases: TGTGCCAGCAGCCTCTTGGGACTAGCGGGAGTTCCTAACGAGCAGTTCTTC.

The CDR3 nucleotides read TGTGCCAGCAGCAAAGCGGCTAGCGGGAACCCCTCCTACGAGCAGTACTTC. It encodes CASSKAASGNPSYEQYF. V is TRBV21-1 and J is TRBJ2-7; the D call of TRBD2 is as the table states it, not checked on the DNA. TRBV21-1 is shown as a pseudogene. The CDR3 totals 17 residues.

The V call is TRBV4-1, the J call TRBJ2-1, with D perhaps being TRBD1 or TRBD2 (5 bases each). V was trimmed by 3 bases and J by 4 bases, leaving 13 bases between them. Germline V gives CDR1 MGHRA, CDR2 YSYEKL. CDR3 length: 15 residues. This CDR3 is CASSQLPGLYNEQFF. CDR3 bases: TGCGCCAGCAGCCAGTTGCCGGGGCTATACAATGAGCAGTTCTTC.

This clonotype was found many times. The gene calls are TRBV6-5 and TRBJ1-1; possible D gene TRBD1, 6 bases. Germline assignment: CDR1 MNHEY and CDR2 SVGAGI. The CDR3 contains 15 residues. Trimming shortened V by 2 bases and J by 4 bases, and 14 bases separated the two germline ends. CDR3 residues: CASSYVSWGPTEAFF. The CDR3 DNA reads as TGTGCCAGCAGTTACGTCTCCTGGGGGCCCACTGAAGCTTTCTTT.

This clonotype was observed at least ten times. The chain has TRBV29-1 and TRBJ2-7; D may match TRBD1 or TRBD2 (5 bases each). Trimming stripped 1 base from V and 0 bases from J, with 10 bases between. Germline V lookup: CDR1 SQVTM, CDR2 ANQGSEA. The CDR3 consists of 14 residues. The CDR3 region has the DNA TGCAGCGTTGAAGGTCCAGGGACCTCCTACGAGCAGTACTTC. Protein product: CSVEGPGTSYEQYF.

This clonotype occurred a few times. The V call is TRBV20-1, the J call TRBJ1-4; D unclear. Germline V CDR1 and CDR2: DFQATT, SNEGSKA (reference sequence). Trimming removed 6 bases at V and 4 bases at J, with 24 bases between. The CDR3 length is 17 residues. The CDR3 DNA reads TGCAGTGCGGCTGAGAGCAAATTCTTCACACGTAATGAAAAACTGTTTTTT. This codes for CSAAESKFFTRNEKLFF.

This clonotype came up a few times. This sequence joins TRBV2 and TRBJ1-1, with a weak D call TRBD1 (6 bases). Germline-derived CDR1 and CDR2 are SNHLY and FYNNEI. Between the trimmed V and J ends, which lost 6 bases and 6 bases, there was a span of 14 bases. The CDR3 contains 13 residues. The CDR3 protein is CASRLTGGSEAFF. The CDR3 DNA is TGTGCCAGCAGGTTGACAGGAGGGTCTGAAGCTTTCTTT. Based on the CDR3 plus reference TRBV2 and TRBJ1-1, the full variable domain is EPEVTQTPSHQVTQMGQEVILRCVPISNHLYFYWYRQILGQKVEFLVSFYNNEISEKSEIFDDQFSVERPDGSNFTLKIRSTKLEDSAMYFCASRLTGGSEAFFGQGTRLTVV.

CDR3 nucleotides: TGTGCCAGCGAAACAGGGAATATATACGAGCAGTACTTC. Its translation: CASETGNIYEQYF. The V call is TRBV2, the J call TRBJ2-7, with D perhaps matching TRBD1 (6 bases). This CDR3 contains 13 residues. Trimming removed 8 bases at V and 4 bases at J, with 15 bases between. Looked up from germline, CDR1 is SNHLY and CDR2 is FYNNEI. Full variable domain (missing parts from reference TRBV2 and TRBJ2-7): EPEVTQTPSHQVTQMGQEVILRCVPISNHLYFYWYRQILGQKVEFLVSFYNNEISEKSEIFDDQFSVERPDGSNFTLKIRSTKLEDSAMYFCASETGNIYEQYFGPGTRLTVT.

V is TRBV5-1 and J is TRBJ2-7, with D possibly matching TRBD2 (5 bases). Germline CDR1 reads SGHRS; CDR2 reads YFSETQ. Trimming removed 0 bases from V and 5 bases from J, with 15 bases in between. This CDR3 has 15 amino acids. The CDR3 is CASSLERAHFDEQYF. The DNA of the CDR3 is TGCGCCAGCAGCTTGGAGAGGGCCCACTTCGACGAGCAGTACTTC. The entire variable domain, with the rest obtained from reference TRBV5-1 and TRBJ2-7, is as follows: KAGVTQTPRYLIKTRGQQVTLSCSPISGHRSVSWYQQTPGQGLQFLFEYFSETQRNKGNFPGRFSGRQFSNSRSEMNVSTLELGDSALYLCASSLERAHFDEQYFGPGTRLTVT.

This clonotype was detected only a few times. V gene TRBV5-1 combines with J gene TRBJ1-4; the D gene is possibly TRBD1 (6 bases). The germline gives CDR1 SGHRS, CDR2 YFSETQ. CDR3 length equals 17 residues. V lost 4 bases, J lost 5 bases, and 21 bases lay in between. CDR3 residues: CASSPQRGGRGNEKLFF. The CDR3, as DNA: TGCGCCAGCAGCCCTCAAAGGGGGGGCAGGGGAAATGAAAAACTGTTTTTT. The entire variable domain, with the rest obtained from reference TRBV5-1 and TRBJ1-4, is as follows: KAGVTQTPRYLIKTRGQQVTLSCSPISGHRSVSWYQQTPGQGLQFLFEYFSETQRNKGNFPGRFSGRQFSNSRSEMNVSTLELGDSALYLCASSPQRGGRGNEKLFFGSGTQLSVL.

CDR3 sequence reads: CASSHATGNEQFF. The CDR3 DNA is TGCGCCAGCAGCCATGCCACGGGGAATGAGCAGTTCTTC. This sequence joins TRBV5-1 and TRBJ2-1; tentatively, D is TRBD2 (5 bases). V was cut by 4 bases and J by 7 bases, with 12 bases left in between. The CDR3 length is 13 residues. CDR1 and CDR2 from the germline V gene are SGHRS and YFSETQ.

The chain combines TRBV4-1 with TRBJ2-1, with 8 bases fitting TRBD1. Germline V gene lookup returns CDR1 MGHRA and CDR2 YSYEKL. Trimming took 0 bases from V and 5 from J; bases not matched to a gene: 9. CDR3 size: 17 residues. The CDR3 DNA sequence: TGCGCCAGCAGCCAAGATCAAAGGACAGGGCTCCACAATGAGCAGTTCTTC. It encodes CASSQDQRTGLHNEQFF.

V and J are TRBV25-1 and TRBJ2-7; the match to TRBD1 covers 9 bases. Losses at the gene ends were 4 bases for V and 2 bases for J; bases not matched to a gene: 6. The CDR3 has 15 amino acids. CDR1 is MGHDK and CDR2 is SYGVNS in the germline V gene. CDR3 protein: CASSGGRDRAYEQYF. In DNA form, the CDR3 reads TGTGCCAGCAGTGGGGGCCGGGACAGGGCCTACGAGCAGTACTTC.

In its sample, this clonotype was seen a few times. The CDR3 loop reads CASSLSDTTYEQYF. CDR3 DNA: TGTGCCAGCAGCTTGTCGGACACAACCTACGAGCAGTACTTC. J is TRBJ2-7 and V is TRBV7-6; weak D call: TRBD1 (5 bases). The ends were cut back, 3 bases at V and 2 bases at J, with 11 bases in the middle. This CDR3 contains 14 residues. CDR1 is SGHVS and CDR2 is FNYEAQ in the germline V gene.

The rearrangement joins TRBV5-1 to TRBJ2-7; TRBD2 matches 13 bases. The CDR3 loop spans 21 amino acids. The germline V gene has CDR1 SGHRS and CDR2 YFSETQ. V lost 1 base, J lost 7 bases, and 23 bases stayed unmatched. The CDR3 sequence: CASSLWPLRLAGGINGGEQYF. The CDR3 nucleotides read TGCGCCAGCAGCTTGTGGCCGCTAAGACTAGCGGGAGGCATCAATGGGGGGGAGCAGTACTTC.

This clonotype was observed a few times. This chain joins TRBV6-1 and TRBJ1-1; maybe TRBD1 (5 bases). V shed 7 bases and J shed 3 bases, with 18 bases lying between them. Germline CDR1 reads MNHNS; CDR2 reads SASEGT. The CDR3 runs to 15 residues. DNA of the CDR3: TGTGCCAGCATCGGCAGGGTGGAAAGGGACACTGAAGCTTTCTTT. Its protein is CASIGRVERDTEAFF.